A single sample gave rise to the 26 T cell receptor beta chains below, sequenced in a study of CDR3 diversity in severe acne. MiXCR, run by TCRdb on the PCR reads, gives a single entry per CDR3 protein. Found here are 89,000 or so distinct CDR3 sequences, 45% to 55% of them singletons; the top ten hold over 9.5%. Specimen: blood. The receptors stem from a male donor in good health, serving as a control.

This chain uses TRBV29-1 with TRBJ2-7, with TRBD1 matching over 8 bases. CDR1 is SQVTM, CDR2 ANQGSEA, per germline. V trimming: 7 bases; J trimming: 6 bases; junction bases outside the gene matches: 8. CDR3 length: 12 amino acids. The CDR3 is CSAKTGDGEQYF. Here the CDR3 DNA reads TGCAGCGCCAAGACAGGGGATGGCGAGCAGTACTTC.

This clonotype has more than one count but fewer than ten. The chain uses TRBV20-1 and TRBJ2-7; maybe TRBD1 (5 bases). Per the germline V gene, CDR1 is DFQATT and CDR2 is SNEGSKA (reference sequence). The CDR3 is 13 residues long. V was trimmed by 3 bases and J by 2 bases, leaving 11 bases between them. DNA for the CDR3: TGCAGTGCTAGGTCGACAGCCGCCTACGAGCAGTACTTC. Amino acids: CSARSTAAYEQYF.

V gene TRBV2 combines with J gene TRBJ2-7; D may correspond to TRBD1 or TRBD2 (5 bases each). CDR1 is SNHLY and CDR2 is FYNNEI in the germline V gene. The CDR3 totals 16 residues. V was shortened by 5 bases and J by 7 bases, with 24 bases between the two germline ends. CDR3 protein: CASSLSHPAGSGEQYF. DNA of the CDR3: TGTGCCAGCAGTTTATCCCACCCCGCAGGGTCGGGGGAGCAGTACTTC.

This clonotype showed up many times. The chain joins TRBV20-1 to TRBJ2-7, with 13 bases that match TRBD2. Unmatched junction bases numbered 8, after V lost 3 bases and J lost 6 bases. This CDR3 comprises 15 residues. In germline, CDR1 is DFQATT, CDR2 SNEGSKA (reference sequence). The CDR3 region is CSARDTSGRAIEQYF. Here the CDR3 DNA reads TGCAGTGCTAGGGACACTAGCGGGAGGGCCATCGAGCAGTACTTC.

Turning to this clonotype: A much larger clone differs from this one at a single base, so this may be a read error. CDR3 loop: CASSFEREGFTGELLF. Written as DNA, the CDR3 is TGTGCCAGCAGCTTTGAGCGGGAGGGCTTCACCGGGGAGCTGCTTTTT. V usage is TRBV5-1 and J usage is TRBJ2-2; 10 bases match TRBD2. Germline V gene lookup returns CDR1 SGHRS and CDR2 YFSETQ. This CDR3 comprises 16 residues.

The chain joins TRBV14 to TRBJ1-2; D is unclear. V was pared by 4 bases and J by 4 bases, with 10 bases between. Germline CDR1 is SGHDN and CDR2 is FVKESK. The CDR3 is 13 amino acids. This CDR3 is CASSRRVTYGYTF. The CDR3 bases are TGTGCCAGCAGCCGTAGGGTTACCTATGGCTACACCTTC.

This clonotype was recorded at least ten times. The chain employs TRBV7-8 and TRBJ2-2; no definite D call. CDR3 length: 15 residues. Germline V gene sequence: CDR1 SGHVS, CDR2 FQNEAQ. V lost 2 bases, J lost 8 bases, and 15 bases lay in between. CDR3 coding DNA: TGTGCCAGCAGCTTACAGGATCCCCCTTGGGGGGAGCTGTTTTTT. Translation: CASSLQDPPWGELFF.

Details on this clonotype: The CDR3 carries no conserved terminal phenylalanine or tryptophan, so it likely arises from a read error. The limits of the CDR3 on the DNA are not certain, so only TCRdb's listed CDR3 is given. The chain employs TRBV30 and TRBJ2-3; the DNA was not compared with TRBD2, the D call given in the table. Germline lookup yields CDR1 GTSNPN and CDR2 SVGIG (reference sequence). The CDR3 spans 9 residues, counting both ends. The CDR3 is CAWASGLYY.

Comments on this clonotype: Germline and junction disagree at one end, which may indicate a read error. The chain is built from TRBV5-6 and TRBJ2-7, with 12 bases that match TRBD2. CDR3 length: 15 residues. Germline V gene sequence: CDR1 SGHDT, CDR2 YYEEEE. The CDR3 loop is CASSALAGGRLEQYF. CDR3 sequence (DNA): TGTGCCAGCAGCGCACTAGCGGGAGGCCGCCTCGAGCAATACTTC.

The rearrangement uses TRBV5-1 and TRBJ2-2; D possibly matches TRBD1 or TRBD2 (5 bases each). The CDR3 length is 14 residues. Trimming removed 0 bases from V and 4 bases from J, with 7 bases in between. Germline loops: CDR1 SGHRS, CDR2 YFSETQ. CDR3 nucleotide sequence: TGCGCCAGCAGCTTGGGGGACCTCACCGGGGAGCTGTTTTTT. The encoded protein is CASSLGDLTGELFF.

The J gene is TRBJ2-1, the V gene TRBV27; 7 nucleotides line up with TRBD2. The V and J ends lost 6 bases and 2 bases, in that order; junction bases with no gene match: 4. The CDR3 has 14 residues. The germline V gene encodes CDR1 MNHEY and CDR2 SMNVEV (reference sequence). The CDR3 loop reads CASSWAGAYNEQFF. CDR3 nucleotides: TGTGCCAGCAGCTGGGCGGGGGCCTACAATGAGCAGTTCTTC.

This clonotype was observed a handful of times. The chain uses TRBV14 and TRBJ2-7; 7 bases are shared with TRBD1. The CDR3 consists of 14 residues. Germline V gene lookup returns CDR1 SGHDN and CDR2 FVKESK. Losses at the gene ends were 4 bases for V and 5 bases for J; bases not matched to a gene: 8. The CDR3 is CASSPPGGKNEQYF. As DNA, the CDR3 is TGTGCCAGCAGCCCGCCAGGGGGTAAAAACGAGCAGTACTTC.

The chain carries TRBV2 and TRBJ2-1; a weak D match, TRBD1 (6 bases). V was shortened by 5 bases and J by 5 bases, with 7 bases between the two germline ends. The CDR3 extends over 12 amino acids. Germline V gives CDR1 SNHLY, CDR2 FYNNEI. The CDR3: CASSRQDNEQFF. DNA of the CDR3: TGTGCCAGCAGTAGACAGGACAATGAGCAGTTCTTC.

V usage is TRBV12-3 or TRBV12-4 and J usage is TRBJ1-3; a possible D gene is TRBD1 (5 bases). V gave up 8 bases and J gave up 3 bases, with 14 bases separating them. The CDR3 spans 14 residues. The CDR3 spells CASWGGGYGNTIYF. CDR3 DNA sequence: TGTGCCAGCTGGGGGGGGGGTTATGGAAACACCATATATTTT.

This chain uses TRBV25-1 with TRBJ2-2; D unclear. Trimming pared 6 bases from V and 8 bases from J, leaving 13 bases between. The CDR3 runs to 13 residues. The germline gives CDR1 MGHDK, CDR2 SYGVNS. Here the CDR3 reads CASSQEWVGELFF. CDR3 DNA: TGTGCCAGCAGCCAAGAGTGGGTGGGGGAGCTGTTTTTT.

This sequence joins TRBV2 and TRBJ1-5, with 11 bases lining up with TRBD1. The CDR3 is made up of 17 amino acids. The J segment lost 4 bases and the V segment lost 4 bases, leaving 9 bases of the junction unmatched. CDR1 is SNHLY, CDR2 FYNNEI, per germline. Written as DNA, the CDR3 is TGTGCCAGCAGTGGATATGGTGGACAGGGGGCTAATCAGCCCCAGCATTTT. Its protein product is CASSGYGGQGANQPQHF.

On this clonotype itself: A read error may explain this, as a much larger clone is one base away. CDR3 DNA: TGTACCAGCAGCTTTCGGGGGACCGCTTTCTTT. Encoded protein: CTSSFRGTAFF. The rearrangement links TRBV7-2 to TRBJ1-1, with TRBD1 as a possible D gene (5 bases). CDR3 length: 11 amino acids. Trimming cost V 3 bases and J 11 bases, with 10 bases left between them. Germline V gene lookup returns CDR1 SGHTA and CDR2 FQGNSA.

As for this clonotype: A junction boundary mismatches the germline segment, possibly from a read error. V usage is TRBV7-2 and J usage is TRBJ1-2; no clear D gene. This CDR3 has 15 residues. Germline loops: CDR1 SGHTA, CDR2 FQGNSA. The CDR3 reads CASSQDWSPNYGYTF. The CDR3 bases are TGCGCCAGCAGCCAAGATTGGAGTCCTAACTATGGCTACACCTTC.

CDR3 in amino acids: CASRETGATDTQYF. In DNA, the CDR3 is TGTGCCAGCAGGGAGACAGGGGCCACAGATACGCAGTATTTT. This rearrangement joins TRBV6-1 to TRBJ2-3; 8 nucleotides align to TRBD1. This CDR3 is built from 14 residues. Germline CDR1 is MNHNS and CDR2 is SASEGT. Trimming removed 6 bases from V and 2 bases from J; junction bases left unmatched: 4.

The chain uses TRBV11-2 and TRBJ2-7, with TRBD1 matching over 10 bases. Unmatched junction bases numbered 3, after V lost 4 bases and J lost 3 bases. Germline values: CDR1 SGHAT, CDR2 FQNNGV. CDR3 length: 14 residues. The CDR3 spells CASSWGQGFYEQYF. The CDR3 coding sequence is TGTGCCAGCAGCTGGGGACAGGGGTTCTACGAGCAGTACTTC.

Ten or more counts support this clonotype. J is TRBJ2-5 and V is TRBV5-1, with D unclear. CDR1 SGHRS and CDR2 YFSETQ come from the germline V gene. This CDR3 is 12 amino acids long. The V end was cut by 4 bases, the J end by 1 base, with 5 bases between. CDR3 DNA sequence: TGCGCCAGCAGCGTAACCCAAGAGACCCAGTACTTC. This codes for CASSVTQETQYF.

V and J are TRBV27 and TRBJ2-1; D is uncertain. The CDR3 consists of 12 residues. CDR1 is MNHEY, CDR2 SMNVEV, per germline (reference sequence). V was pared by 1 base and J by 6 bases, with 4 bases between. The CDR3 is CASSLYGNEQFF. The CDR3 coding sequence is TGTGCCAGCAGTTTATATGGCAATGAGCAGTTCTTC.

In its sample, this clonotype was seen a few times. V is TRBV20-1 and J is TRBJ1-2; 7 nucleotides agree with TRBD1. After removal of 5 bases from V and 4 bases from J, the junction contained 10 bases not matched to a gene. There are 14 residues in the CDR3. Germline V gene data show CDR1 as DFQATT and CDR2 as SNEGSKA (reference sequence). CDR3 sequence reads: CSAQPQGGPYGYTF. For the CDR3, the DNA is TGCAGTGCTCAACCCCAGGGGGGGCCCTATGGCTACACCTTC.

About this clonotype: A read error may account for a junction end that differs from germline. V is TRBV13 and J is TRBJ2-7; no clear D gene. CDR1 is PRHDT, CDR2 FYEKMQ, per germline (reference sequence). The length of the CDR3 is 18 residues. The CDR3, as DNA: TGCGCCAGCACCCTTGGTTGGTCCGGACGGACGATGACCTACGAGCAGTACTTC. Protein sequence: CASTLGWSGRTMTYEQYF. The full variable domain, its missing parts supplied by reference TRBV13 and TRBJ2-7, is AAGVIQSPRHLIKEKRETATLKCYPIPRHDTVYWYQQGPGQDPQFLISFYEKMQSDKGSIPDRFSAQQFSDYHSELNMSSLELGDSALYFCASTLGWSGRTMTYEQYFGPGTRLTVT.

The V call is TRBV5-4, the J call TRBJ1-1; D is perhaps TRBD1 (6 bases). V was trimmed by 5 bases and J by 1 base, leaving 12 bases between them. The CDR3 contains 14 residues. Germline V CDR1 and CDR2: SGHNT, YYREEE (reference sequence). The CDR3: CASSSGGANTEAFF. DNA of the CDR3: TGTGCCAGCAGTTCCGGGGGGGCGAACACTGAAGCTTTCTTT.

V usage is TRBV19 and J usage is TRBJ1-2; possibly TRBD1 for D (5 bases). Germline V gene data show CDR1 as LNHDA and CDR2 as SQIVND (reference sequence). This CDR3 is 13 amino acids long. V was cut by 4 bases and J by 1 base, with 7 bases left in between. CDR3 sequence (DNA): TGTGCCAGTAGTACCCAGGGTAACTATGGCTACACCTTC. Translating gives CASSTQGNYGYTF.